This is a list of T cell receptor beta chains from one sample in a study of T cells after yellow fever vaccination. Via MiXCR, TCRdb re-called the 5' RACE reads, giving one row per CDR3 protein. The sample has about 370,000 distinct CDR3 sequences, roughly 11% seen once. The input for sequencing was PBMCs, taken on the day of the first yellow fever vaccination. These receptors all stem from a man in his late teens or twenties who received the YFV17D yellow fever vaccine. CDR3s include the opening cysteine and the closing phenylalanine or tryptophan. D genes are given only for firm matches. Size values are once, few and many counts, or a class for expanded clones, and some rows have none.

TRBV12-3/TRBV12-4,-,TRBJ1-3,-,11,CAGSSGNTIYF,TGTGCCGGGAGCTCTGGAAACACCATATATTTT
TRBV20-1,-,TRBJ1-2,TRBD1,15,CSARDRRQGYGGYTF,TGCAGTGCTAGAGATAGGAGACAGGGGTATGGTGGCTACACCTTC
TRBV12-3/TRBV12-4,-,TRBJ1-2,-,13,CASSPDWNYGYTF,TGTGCCAGCAGCCCCGACTGGAACTATGGCTACACCTTC
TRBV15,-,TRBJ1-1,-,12,CATSIMNTEAFF,TGTGCCACCAGCATAATGAACACTGAAGCTTTCTTT
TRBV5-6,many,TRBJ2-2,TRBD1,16,CASSWRDRTNTGELFF,TGTGCCAGCAGCTGGAGGGACAGGACCAACACCGGGGAGCTGTTTTTT
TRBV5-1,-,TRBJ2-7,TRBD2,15,CASSLAWGLVGEQYF,TGCGCCAGCAGCTTGGCCTGGGGACTAGTTGGCGAGCAGTACTTC
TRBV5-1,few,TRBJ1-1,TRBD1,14,CASSPDRPNTEAFF,TGCGCCAGCAGCCCGGACAGGCCGAACACTGAAGCTTTCTTT
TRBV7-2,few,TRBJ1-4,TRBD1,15,CASSLGAGGSEKLFF,TGTGCCAGCAGCTTAGGGGCAGGGGGGAGTGAAAAACTGTTTTTT
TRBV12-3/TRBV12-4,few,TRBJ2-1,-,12,CASSRDPREQFF,TGTGCCAGCAGCCGGGACCCACGGGAACAGTTCTTC
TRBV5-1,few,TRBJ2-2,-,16,CASSLDPLVNTGELFF,TGCGCCAGCAGCTTGGACCCACTTGTGAACACCGGGGAGCTGTTTTTT
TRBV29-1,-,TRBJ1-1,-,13,CSVEGQGNTEAFF,TGCAGCGTTGAAGGGCAGGGCAACACTGAAGCTTTCTTT
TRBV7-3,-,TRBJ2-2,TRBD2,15,CASSLMGGGTGELFF,TGTGCCAGCAGCTTAATGGGCGGGGGCACCGGGGAGCTGTTTTTT
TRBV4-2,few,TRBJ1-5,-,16,CASSQNLWADLGPQHF,TGTGCCAGCAGCCAAAACCTGTGGGCTGACTTAGGGCCCCAGCATTTT
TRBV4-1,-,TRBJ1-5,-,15,CASSHPGTRYQPQHF,TGCGCCAGCAGCCATCCCGGGACACGGTATCAGCCCCAGCATTTT
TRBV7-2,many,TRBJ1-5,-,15,CASSLGSYSNQPQHF,TGTGCCAGCAGCTTGGGCAGTTATAGCAATCAGCCCCAGCATTTT
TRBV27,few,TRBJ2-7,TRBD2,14,CASKSLAGTYEQYF,TGTGCCAGCAAGTCCCTAGCGGGGACCTACGAGCAGTACTTC
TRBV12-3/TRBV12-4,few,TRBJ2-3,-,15,CASRLGDWGTDTQYF,TGTGCCAGCAGGTTAGGGGATTGGGGCACAGATACGCAGTATTTT
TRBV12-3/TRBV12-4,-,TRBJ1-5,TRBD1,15,CASRQGQGLNQPQHF,TGTGCCAGCAGACAGGGACAGGGTCTCAATCAGCCCCAGCATTTT
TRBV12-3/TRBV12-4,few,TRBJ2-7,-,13,CASSSGSYYEQYF,TGTGCCAGCAGTTCTGGCAGTTACTACGAGCAGTACTTC
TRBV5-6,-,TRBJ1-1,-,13,CASSLEVGDKAFF,TGTGCCAGCAGCTTGGAGGTGGGGGACAAAGCTTTCTTT
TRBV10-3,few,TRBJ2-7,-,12,CAISHPQMEQYF,TGTGCCATCAGCCACCCTCAAATGGAGCAGTACTTC
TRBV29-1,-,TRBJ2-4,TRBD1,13,CSASVGQGANQYF,TGCAGCGCCTCCGTCGGGCAGGGGGCGAATCAGTACTTC
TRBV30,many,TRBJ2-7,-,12,CAWSVGGPEQYF,TGTGCCTGGAGTGTCGGGGGGCCGGAGCAGTACTTC
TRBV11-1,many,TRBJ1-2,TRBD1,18,CASSPRSRDRPLYYGYTF,TGTGCCAGCAGCCCTCGGTCCCGGGACAGACCCTTATACTATGGCTACACCTTC
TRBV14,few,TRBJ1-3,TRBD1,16,CASSQESRGLGNTIYF,TGTGCCAGCAGCCAAGAAAGCAGGGGGCTTGGAAACACCATATATTTT
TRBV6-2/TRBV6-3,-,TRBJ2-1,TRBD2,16,CASSTDLAGHYNEQFF,TGTGCCAGCAGTACCGACTTAGCGGGGCACTACAATGAGCAGTTCTTC
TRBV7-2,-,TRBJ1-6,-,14,CASSYPVRASPLHF,TGTGCCAGCAGCTACCCGGTGAGGGCTTCACCCCTCCACTTT
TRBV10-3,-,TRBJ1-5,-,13,CAISGEGDQPQHF,TGTGCCATCAGTGGAGAAGGGGATCAGCCCCAGCATTTT
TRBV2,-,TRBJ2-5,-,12,CASSGLFGTQYF,TGTGCCAGCAGTGGACTCTTCGGGACCCAGTACTTC
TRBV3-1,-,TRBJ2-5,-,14,CASSHRRPQETQYF,TGTGCCAGCAGCCATCGGCGGCCGCAAGAGACCCAGTACTTC
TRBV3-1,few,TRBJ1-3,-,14,CASSQGASGNTIYF,TGTGCCAGCAGCCAGGGGGCCAGTGGAAACACCATATATTTT
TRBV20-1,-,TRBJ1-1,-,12,CSARGFASEAFF,TGCAGTGCTAGGGGGTTTGCGTCTGAAGCTTTCTTT
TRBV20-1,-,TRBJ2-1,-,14,CSARDKWANNEQFF,TGCAGTGCTAGAGATAAGTGGGCGAACAATGAGCAGTTCTTC
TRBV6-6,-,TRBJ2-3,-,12,CASSLYKDTQYF,TGTGCCAGCAGTTTGTATAAAGATACGCAGTATTTT
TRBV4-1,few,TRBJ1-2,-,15,CASRQTFGEGGGYTF,TGCGCCAGCAGACAAACCTTTGGGGAGGGAGGCGGCTACACCTTC
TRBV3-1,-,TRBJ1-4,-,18,CASSQDTAGYTTNEKLFF,TGTGCCAGCAGCCAAGATACGGCAGGCTACACAACTAATGAAAAACTGTTTTTT
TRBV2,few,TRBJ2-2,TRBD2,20,CASAVTLAGVLRADTGELFF,TGTGCCAGCGCTGTTACCCTAGCGGGGGTTCTGAGGGCCGACACCGGGGAGCTGTTTTTT
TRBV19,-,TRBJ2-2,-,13,CASSGPFTGELFF,TGTGCCAGTAGTGGCCCTTTTACCGGGGAGCTGTTTTTT
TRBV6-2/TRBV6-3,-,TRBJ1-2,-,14,CASSYRQGDYGYTF,TGTGCCAGCAGTTACAGGCAGGGAGACTATGGCTACACCTTC
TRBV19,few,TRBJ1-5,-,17,CASSIIFSGDSNQPQHF,TGTGCCAGTAGTATAATCTTCTCGGGCGATAGCAATCAGCCCCAGCATTTT
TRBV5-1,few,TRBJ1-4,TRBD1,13,CASSLVQGAVLFF,TGCGCCAGCAGCTTGGTCCAGGGGGCCGTACTGTTTTTT
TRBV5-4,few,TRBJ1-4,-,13,CASSLAANEKLFF,TGTGCCAGCAGCTTGGCTGCTAATGAAAAACTGTTTTTT
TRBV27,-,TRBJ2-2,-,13,CASSPRRVVELFF,TGTGCCAGCAGTCCCCGCAGGGTTGTGGAGCTGTTTTTT
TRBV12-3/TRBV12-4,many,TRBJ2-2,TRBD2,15,CAGGGRVTNTGELFF,TGTGCCGGCGGGGGAAGGGTTACGAACACCGGGGAGCTGTTTTTT
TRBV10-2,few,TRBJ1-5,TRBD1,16,CASSEEGAFLNQPQHF,TGCGCCAGCAGTGAGGAGGGGGCTTTTCTTAATCAGCCCCAGCATTTT